A single sample is the source of the 13 T cell receptor beta chains below, sequenced in a study of early T cells in non-severe SARS-CoV-2 infection. TCRdb independently ran MiXCR on the 5' RACE reads; one entry per CDR3 protein. The repertoire includes 70,000 or so distinct CDR3 sequences, roughly an eighth of them detected once, and around 4.3% sits in the top ten. Sequenced: whole blood. Source of these receptors: an adult who was a healthcare worker with PCR-confirmed SARS-CoV-2 infection or an uninfected control (not recorded which).

The rearrangement uses TRBV7-9 and TRBJ2-7, with D perhaps TRBD2 (6 bases). Trimming took off 3 bases at V and 6 bases at J, with 9 bases between the two ends. The CDR3 is made up of 12 amino acids. CDR1 is SEHNR, CDR2 FQNEAQ, per germline (reference sequence). CDR3 amino acids: CASSFKEGEQYF. In DNA, the CDR3 is TGTGCCAGCAGCTTTAAGGAGGGCGAGCAGTACTTC.

This clonotype was seen many times. J is TRBJ2-1 and V is TRBV24-1; D is unclear. This CDR3 is built from 11 residues. The germline CDR1 and CDR2 sequences are KGHDR and SFDVKD. V lost 0 bases and J lost 9, with 2 bases in between. The CDR3 reads CATSDLSEQFF. The DNA for the CDR3 is TGTGCCACCAGTGATTTGTCTGAGCAGTTCTTC.

The rearrangement joins TRBV28 to TRBJ2-3; tentatively, D is TRBD1 (5 bases). The ends were cut back, 3 bases at V and 7 bases at J, with 5 bases in the middle. The germline V gene has CDR1 MDHEN and CDR2 SYDVKM. The length of the CDR3 is 11 residues. CDR3 in DNA: TGTGCCAGCAGTTTGGGGCATACGCAGTATTTT. This encodes CASSLGHTQYF.

In this sample, this clonotype turned up many times. DNA of the CDR3: TGTGCCAGCAGCTTATGGTCCTACAATGAGCAGTTCTTC. Translating gives CASSLWSYNEQFF. This chain uses TRBV11-2 with TRBJ2-1; D call uncertain. The CDR3 length is 13 residues. V shed 2 bases and J shed 1 base, with 3 bases lying between them. Germline values: CDR1 SGHAT, CDR2 FQNNGV. Filled out from reference TRBV11-2 and TRBJ2-1, the complete variable domain reads EAGVAQSPRYKIIEKRQSVAFWCNPISGHATLYWYQQILGQGPKLLIQFQNNGVVDDSQLPKDRFSAERLKGVDSTLKIQPAKLEDSAVYLCASSLWSYNEQFFGPGTRLTVL.

The sample holds many counts of this clonotype. Here the CDR3 reads CASSLEGQKNYGYTF. In nucleotides, the CDR3 is TGCGCCAGCAGCTTGGAGGGACAGAAGAACTATGGCTACACCTTC. The chain employs TRBV5-1 and TRBJ1-2, with 7 bases that match TRBD1. Trimming cost V 0 bases and J 2 bases; bases outside gene matches: 4. Per the germline V gene, CDR1 is SGHRS and CDR2 is YFSETQ. This CDR3 region has 15 residues.

V and J are TRBV5-1 and TRBJ2-6, with 13 bases lining up with TRBD2. The V gene's germline CDR1 is SGHRS and CDR2 YFSETQ. The CDR3 extends over 18 amino acids. V dropped 4 bases and J dropped 0; count of bases not matched to a gene: 4. CDR3 sequence (DNA): TGCGCCAGCAGCCCGGGACTAGCGGGGAACTCTGGGGCCAACGTCCTGACTTTC. As protein: CASSPGLAGNSGANVLTF.

This clonotype was recorded many times. The chain couples TRBV2 to TRBJ1-4; TRBD1 aligns across 10 bases. V shed 8 bases, J shed 8 bases, and the junction held 8 bases outside the gene matches. CDR1 SNHLY and CDR2 FYNNEI come from the germline V gene. CDR3 length equals 14 residues. CDR3 bases: TGTGCCAGCCACCGACAGGGGGCAAGGGAAAAACTGTTTTTT. Its protein product is CASHRQGAREKLFF.

This clonotype was seen many times. The J gene is TRBJ1-1, the V gene TRBV11-3; 7 nucleotides align to TRBD1. V was pared by 3 bases and J by 6 bases, with 4 bases of the junction left unmatched. This CDR3 spans 13 amino acids. Germline CDR1 SGHNT, CDR2 YENEEA. CDR3 amino acids: CASSFAQGAEAFF. As DNA, the CDR3 is TGTGCCAGCAGCTTTGCCCAGGGGGCTGAAGCTTTCTTT. Filled out from reference TRBV11-3 and TRBJ1-1, the complete variable domain reads EAGVVQSPRYKIIEKKQPVAFWCNPISGHNTLYWYLQNLGQGPELLIRYENEEAVDDSQLPKDRFSAERLKGVDSTLKIQPAELGDSAVYLCASSFAQGAEAFFGQGTRLTVV.

CDR3 nucleotide sequence: TGTGCCAGCAGAGGTTCGGGGGAGGGCCAAGGAGAGACCCAGTACTTC. Translated, it gives CASRGSGEGQGETQYF. The J gene is TRBJ2-5, the V gene TRBV6-4, with 7 bases lining up with TRBD2. The CDR3 is 16 amino acids. The germline V gene encodes CDR1 MRHNA and CDR2 SNTAGT. J lost 4 bases, V lost 6 bases, and 14 bases had no gene match.

CDR3 in DNA: TGTGCCAGCACCCCGAGGACCACCCCGAACACTGAAGCTTTCTTT. It specifies CASTPRTTPNTEAFF. The V call is TRBV3-1, the J call TRBJ1-1; D is ambiguous. Germline lookup yields CDR1 LGHDT and CDR2 YNNKEL (reference sequence). The CDR3 is 15 amino acids. V lost 7 bases and J lost 1, with 16 bases in between.

The chain links TRBV28 to TRBJ2-3; no definite D call. This CDR3 region has 15 residues. V was trimmed by 6 bases and J by 3 bases, leaving 16 bases between them. Germline V gives CDR1 MDHEN, CDR2 SYDVKM. The CDR3 coding sequence is TGTGCCAGCAGCCGCCAATTGGGAAGGACAGATACGCAGTATTTT. This codes for CASSRQLGRTDTQYF.

The genes are TRBV20-1 and TRBJ2-7, with 7 nucleotides matching TRBD2. V shed 3 bases, J shed 3 bases, and the junction held 8 bases outside the gene matches. Per the germline V gene, CDR1 is DFQATT and CDR2 is SNEGSKA (reference sequence). The CDR3 is 14 residues long. CDR3 bases: TGCAGTGCTAGGGGAGGGGCCATCTTCTACGAGCAGTACTTC. It yields the protein CSARGGAIFYEQYF.

The chain uses TRBV12-3 or TRBV12-4 and TRBJ1-1; unclear D gene. Trimming took off 6 bases at V and 1 base at J, with 12 bases between the two ends. The CDR3 loop spans 14 amino acids. The CDR3 loop reads CASSPTEPNTEAFF. The CDR3 DNA reads TGTGCCAGCAGCCCCACAGAGCCGAACACTGAAGCTTTCTTT.